This T cell receptor (beta chain) was identified in a study of cytotoxic CD8 clonotypes in ibrutinib-treated CLL. Looking at the study overall: Partial response was seen in about 24 patients and complete response in 2; after median 68 months, approximately 15 stayed remitted, some 12 progressed. Averaging across samples gave about 230,000 productive templates and approximately 92,000 productive rearrangements.

V lost 3 bases and J 2 bases, leaving 9 bases between the germline ends. Germline-derived CDR1 and CDR2 are SGHRS and YFSETQ. This CDR3 is 14 amino acids long. The assay was immunoSEQ multiplex PCR, and TCRdb's table has in-frame clones only and misses some. The data show tens of thousands of clones, about nine tenths seen once. The source material was PBMCs, sampled after 12 months of ibrutinib treatment. The receptor was derived from a human donor with chronic lymphocytic leukemia. V gene TRBV5-1 combines with J gene TRBJ2-1; D tentatively fits TRBD1 or TRBD2 (5 bases each). CDR3 DNA: TGCGCCAGCAGCTATCAGGGACCCTACAATGAGCAGTTCTTC. It encodes CASSYQGPYNEQFF.